The 22 T cell receptor beta chains below come from one sample, sequenced in a study of cytomegalovirus exposure and HLA in healthy donors (dated by TCRdb to 2015 to 2018). The library was obtained by the immunoSEQ multiplex PCR assay. For the multiplex PCR, a mixture combining 60 forward primers for TCR Vbeta segments and 13 reverse primers for TCR Jbeta segments was used. TCRdb carries this immuneACCESS record with in-frame sequences only. Its versions omit some clonotypes, under half of them owing to an unresolved V gene in the studies checked, with the rest unexplained. In all, the sample holds 65,000 to 95,000 clones, and 65% to 80% of those were seen once. Roughly an eighth of the sample is in the top ten clones. Specimen: PBMCs. Receptors originate from a human donor in good health.

The gene calls are TRBV11-2 and TRBJ2-7, with 11 nucleotides matching TRBD1. The CDR3 is made up of 13 amino acids. V shed 10 bases and J 2 bases; nucleotides not matched to a gene: 4. Germline V gene lookup returns CDR1 SGHAT and CDR2 FQNNGV. CDR3 amino acids: CATAGQGAYEQYF. The DNA for the CDR3 is TGTGCCACCGCGGGACAGGGGGCCTACGAGCAGTACTTC.

This clone was seen a single time. V usage is TRBV2 and J usage is TRBJ2-4; no clear D. Germline-derived CDR1 and CDR2 are SNHLY and FYNNEI. This CDR3 has 12 residues. Trimming shortened V by 5 bases and J by 8 bases, and 10 bases separated the two germline ends. Here the CDR3 DNA reads TGTGCCAGCAGTCTTGACCGGGACATTCAGTACTTC. Translation gives CASSLDRDIQYF.

The V and J genes are TRBV27 and TRBJ2-7; D may be TRBD2 (6 bases). Between the trimmed V and J ends, which lost 5 bases and 3 bases, there was a span of 20 bases. The CDR3 is 16 amino acids. Germline CDR1 and CDR2: MNHEY and SMNVEV (reference sequence). CDR3: CASSVVRTTGIYEQYF. The CDR3 coding sequence is TGTGCCAGCAGTGTTGTTAGGACTACCGGGATCTACGAGCAGTACTTC.

This clone was detected a few times. The rearrangement uses TRBV6-1 and TRBJ1-5; a possible D gene is TRBD1 (5 bases). The germline V gene encodes CDR1 MNHNS and CDR2 SASEGT. V was pared by 10 bases and J by 5 bases, with 15 bases between. This CDR3 spans 13 amino acids. CDR3 sequence reads: CATSTVVYQPQHF. For the CDR3, the DNA is TGTGCCACCTCGACAGTAGTTTATCAGCCCCAGCATTTT.

The J gene is TRBJ1-2, the V gene TRBV29-1, with TRBD1 matching over 7 bases. The CDR3 totals 17 residues. CDR1 and CDR2 from the germline V gene are SQVTM and ANQGSEA. Germline trimming cut 3 bases from V and 0 bases from J; bases unmatched to any gene: 13. In DNA, the CDR3 is TGCAGCGTTGAGAGGTCCCCGGGACAGAAAGCTAACTATGGCTACACCTTC. Its protein product is CSVERSPGQKANYGYTF.

This chain connects TRBV5-1 to TRBJ2-5; D is perhaps TRBD1 (6 bases). CDR3 length: 14 residues. The germline V gene encodes CDR1 SGHRS and CDR2 YFSETQ. Trimming removed 5 bases at V and 2 bases at J, with 13 bases between. The CDR3 region has the DNA TGCGCCAGCAGAAAGGACAGTTCACAAGAGACCCAGTACTTC. Its translation is CASRKDSSQETQYF.

This rearrangement joins TRBV10-3 to TRBJ1-5; possible D gene TRBD1, 6 bases. Trimming removed 4 bases from V and 5 bases from J, with 12 bases in between. Germline CDR1 and CDR2: ENHRY and SYGVKD. The length of the CDR3 is 14 residues. Here the CDR3 reads CAISGQGSDQPQHF. Here the CDR3 DNA reads TGTGCCATCAGTGGGCAGGGGAGCGATCAGCCCCAGCATTTT.

In this sample, this clone turned up a few times. The J gene is TRBJ2-7, the V gene TRBV18, with D possibly matching TRBD1 (5 bases). The CDR3 sequence is 13 residues long. V gave up 3 bases and J gave up 5 bases, with 11 bases separating them. Germline values: CDR1 KGHSH, CDR2 LQKENI. The chain's CDR3 is CASSPDQGDEQYF. The CDR3 bases are TGTGCCAGCTCACCCGACCAGGGTGACGAGCAGTACTTC.

The CDR3 DNA reads TGTGCCAGTAGGTCGGAGGTATCCTACGAGCAGTACTTC. It encodes CASRSEVSYEQYF. The chain has TRBV19 and TRBJ2-7; tentative D call: TRBD2 (5 bases). The CDR3 is 13 residues long. The germline V and J ends were trimmed by 6 bases and 1 base, with 10 bases remaining between them. Germline-derived CDR1 and CDR2 are LNHDA and SQIVND (reference sequence).

The chain recombines TRBV11-1 with TRBJ1-2; 8 nucleotides match TRBD1. Losses at the gene ends were 5 bases for V and 8 bases for J; bases not matched to a gene: 7. The CDR3 runs 13 residues. Germline lookup yields CDR1 SGHAT and CDR2 FQDESV (reference sequence). CDR3 protein: CASSPRTGRGYTF. The CDR3 bases are TGTGCCAGCAGCCCCCGGACAGGGAGAGGCTACACCTTC. The full variable domain, with the rest looked up from reference TRBV11-1 and TRBJ1-2, is EAEVAQSPRYKITEKSQAVAFWCDPISGHATLYWYRQILGQGPELLVQFQDESVVDDSQLPKDRFSAERLKGVDSTLKIQPAELGDSAMYLCASSPRTGRGYTFGSGTRLTVV.

This clone has only a few counts. The V gene is TRBV4-3, the J gene TRBJ2-1; tentative D call: TRBD2 (5 bases). Trimming stripped 0 bases from V and 0 bases from J, with 12 bases between. Per germline, CDR1 LGHNA and CDR2 YSLEER. This CDR3 region has 17 residues. CDR3 DNA sequence: TGCGCCAGCAGCCAAGATTCGGGGTACAGCTCCTACAATGAGCAGTTCTTC. As protein: CASSQDSGYSSYNEQFF.

V and J are TRBV6-5 and TRBJ2-7; 8 bases align to TRBD1. J lost 6 bases, V lost 2 bases, and 6 bases had no gene match. The CDR3 contains 14 residues. Germline lookup yields CDR1 MNHEY and CDR2 SVGAGI. CDR3 DNA sequence: TGTGCCAGCAGTTACAGACAGGGGATCCGCGAGCAGTACTTC. Translation: CASSYRQGIREQYF.

V is TRBV5-1 and J is TRBJ2-1; D is perhaps TRBD2 (6 bases). Germline V lookup: CDR1 SGHRS, CDR2 YFSETQ. There are 15 residues in the CDR3. V was pared by 2 bases and J by 4 bases, with 13 bases between. The CDR3 loop is CASSLRLGGYNEQFF. Written as DNA, the CDR3 is TGCGCCAGCAGCTTACGACTAGGTGGTTACAATGAGCAGTTCTTC. Using reference TRBV5-1 and TRBJ2-1 for the parts outside the CDR3, the full variable domain is KAGVTQTPRYLIKTRGQQVTLSCSPISGHRSVSWYQQTPGQGLQFLFEYFSETQRNKGNFPGRFSGRQFSNSRSEMNVSTLELGDSALYLCASSLRLGGYNEQFFGPGTRLTVL.

The chain carries TRBV11-2 and TRBJ1-4; 9 bases line up with TRBD1. Per the germline V gene, CDR1 is SGHAT and CDR2 is FQNNGV. This CDR3 is built from 16 residues. The trim removed 5 bases at V and 5 bases at J, leaving 9 bases unmatched. The CDR3 reads CASSPVLQGANEKLFF. The CDR3 DNA is TGTGCCAGCAGCCCCGTGCTACAGGGGGCAAATGAAAAACTGTTTTTT.

This clone was seen a handful of times. The chain employs TRBV11-2 and TRBJ1-3; 8 bases align to TRBD1. The J segment lost 0 bases and the V segment lost 5 bases, leaving 15 bases of the junction unmatched. Germline V gene data show CDR1 as SGHAT and CDR2 as FQNNGV. This CDR3 is 19 amino acids long. CDR3 DNA sequence: TGTGCCAGCAGCACGAGACCCCGGACAGGGACTTACTCTGGAAACACCATATATTTT. Protein product: CASSTRPRTGTYSGNTIYF.

In its sample, this clone was seen once. V and J are TRBV5-6 and TRBJ2-7; TRBD2 might be the D (6 bases). Trimming took 0 bases from V and 7 from J, leaving 11 bases between them. This CDR3 comprises 13 residues. The V gene's germline CDR1 is SGHDT and CDR2 YYEEEE. Here the CDR3 reads CASSLEGLWEQYF. The DNA of the CDR3 is TGTGCCAGCAGCTTGGAGGGACTCTGGGAGCAGTACTTC.

The chain uses TRBV5-1 and TRBJ2-2, with D possibly matching TRBD2 (6 bases). Germline V CDR1 and CDR2: SGHRS, YFSETQ. The CDR3 runs to 16 residues. The V and J ends lost 2 bases and 1 base respectively, with 12 bases between them. The CDR3 bases are TGCGCCAGCAGCTTTGACCGTAGCGGGAACACCGGGGAGCTGTTTTTT. It encodes CASSFDRSGNTGELFF.

The V and J genes are TRBV5-1 and TRBJ1-4; maybe TRBD1 (6 bases). This CDR3 has 21 residues. The V end was cut by 0 bases, the J end by 5 bases, with 29 bases between. Germline loops: CDR1 SGHRS, CDR2 YFSETQ. CDR3 amino acids: CASSLAQGLPEIEGMNEKLFF. The CDR3 nucleotides read TGCGCCAGCAGCTTGGCGCAGGGGCTTCCGGAGATCGAAGGTATGAATGAAAAACTGTTTTTT.

The chain employs TRBV2 and TRBJ2-7, with a tentative D call TRBD2 (6 bases). Germline CDR1 reads SNHLY; CDR2 reads FYNNEI. The CDR3 consists of 13 residues. Trimming pared 7 bases from V and 1 base from J, leaving 11 bases between. The CDR3 nucleotides are TGTGCCAGCACGGTAGCGGATTCCTACGAGCAGTACTTC. Protein product: CASTVADSYEQYF.

This chain links TRBV4-3 with TRBJ2-3; D is unclear. The CDR3 is made up of 17 amino acids. Trimming cost V 0 bases and J 0 bases, with 13 bases left between them. Germline V gene lookup returns CDR1 LGHNA and CDR2 YSLEER. The CDR3 sequence is CASSQDEASESTDTQYF. As DNA, the CDR3 is TGCGCCAGCAGCCAAGATGAGGCATCAGAGAGCACAGATACGCAGTATTTT.

The genes are TRBV7-9 and TRBJ1-5; 8 nucleotides match TRBD1. From germline, CDR1 is SEHNR and CDR2 FQNEAQ (reference sequence). CDR3 length: 15 amino acids. Trimming removed 1 base from V and 6 bases from J; junction bases left unmatched: 5. The CDR3 here is CASSLGTGKGQPQHF. The CDR3 DNA sequence: TGTGCCAGCAGCTTAGGGACAGGGAAAGGTCAGCCCCAGCATTTT.

This sequence joins TRBV29-1 and TRBJ2-5; TRBD2 matches 9 bases. This CDR3 region has 11 residues. Trimming at V came to 8 bases and at J to 5 bases, leaving 3 bases not matched to a gene. The germline V gene has CDR1 SQVTM and CDR2 ANQGSEA. CDR3 in amino acids: CSHLAGETQYF. In DNA form, the CDR3 reads TGCAGCCATCTAGCGGGGGAGACCCAGTACTTC.